This T cell receptor (beta chain) was sequenced in a study of cytomegalovirus exposure and HLA in healthy donors. The V and J ends lost 5 bases and 2 bases, in that order; junction bases with no gene match: 5. Germline values: CDR1 SGHNT, CDR2 YENEEA. The CDR3 runs to 15 residues. PCR amplification relied on 60 Vbeta primers (plus 13 Jbeta primers). The data were produced by immunoSEQ multiplex PCR, yet TCRdb's version contains in-frame clones alone and is incomplete. The repertoire includes roughly 90,000 clones, roughly 78% of them detected once, and about 4.5% sits in the top ten. The sequence was obtained from a woman between 40 and 50 years old in good health and CMV-seropositive. Sequences were obtained from PBMCs. The chain links TRBV11-3 to TRBJ2-5; 10 bases agree with TRBD2. Here the CDR3 DNA reads TGTGCCAGCAGCCGTGGACTAGCGGTACAAGAGACCCAGTACTTC. Its translation: CASSRGLAVQETQYF.